What follows is one T cell receptor (beta chain) and its context. Antigen specificity is unknown. Researchers ran the assay at a deep level. Sequenced by immunoSEQ multiplex PCR; TCRdb stores in-frame clones only, minus some. The sample records 1 million to 1.2 million clones, about 72% being singletons. The data were taken from a study of shared clonotypes between healthy human individuals. Points from the study as a whole: Non-shared clonotypes had lower generation probabilities than clonotypes shared by all four sorted-subset donors.

Germline V gene sequence: CDR1 SNHLY, CDR2 FYNNEI. The CDR3 length is 15 residues. The ends lost 6 bases at V and 6 bases at J; junction bases unmatched: 7. Specimen: memory CD4+ T cells from PBMCs. Regarding subset: CD45RA-negative fraction. The chain joins TRBV2 to TRBJ2-2; 10 nucleotides line up with TRBD2. The TCR was taken from a man aged 18 to 29 in good health. Some clones in this sample may be carry-over from other donors' samples. CDR3 sequence (DNA): TGTGCCAGCAGCACCAGCGGGAGGGGAGCCGGGGAGCTGTTTTTT. This translates into CASSTSGRGAGELFF.